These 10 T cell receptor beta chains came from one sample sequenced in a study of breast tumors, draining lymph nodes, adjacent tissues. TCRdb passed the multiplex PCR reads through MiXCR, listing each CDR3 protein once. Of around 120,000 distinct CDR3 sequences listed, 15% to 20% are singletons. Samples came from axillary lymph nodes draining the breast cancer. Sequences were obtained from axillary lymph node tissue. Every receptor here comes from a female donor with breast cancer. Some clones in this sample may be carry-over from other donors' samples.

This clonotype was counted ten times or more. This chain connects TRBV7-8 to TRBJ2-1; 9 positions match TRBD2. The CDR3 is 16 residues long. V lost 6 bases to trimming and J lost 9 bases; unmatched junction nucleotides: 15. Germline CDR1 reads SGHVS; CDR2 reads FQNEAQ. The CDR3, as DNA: TGTGCCAGCAGACCCGGCGGGGGGGCGTTGGCTTTTGAGCAGTTCTTC. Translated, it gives CASRPGGGALAFEQFF.

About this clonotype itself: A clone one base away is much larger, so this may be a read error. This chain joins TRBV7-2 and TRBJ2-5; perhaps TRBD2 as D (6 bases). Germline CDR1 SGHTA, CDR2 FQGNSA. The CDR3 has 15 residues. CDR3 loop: CASSFVADYQETQHF. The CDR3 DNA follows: TGTGCCAGCAGCTTTGTAGCGGACTACCAAGAGACCCAGCACTTC.

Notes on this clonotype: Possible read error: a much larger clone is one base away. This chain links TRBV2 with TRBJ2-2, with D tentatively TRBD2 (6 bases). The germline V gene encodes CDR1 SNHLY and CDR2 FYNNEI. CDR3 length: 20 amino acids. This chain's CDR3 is CANSYGWGDGEKPNTGELFF. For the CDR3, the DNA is TGTGCCAACAGTTACGGTTGGGGGGACGGTGAAAAACCGAACACCGGGGAGCTGTTTTTT.

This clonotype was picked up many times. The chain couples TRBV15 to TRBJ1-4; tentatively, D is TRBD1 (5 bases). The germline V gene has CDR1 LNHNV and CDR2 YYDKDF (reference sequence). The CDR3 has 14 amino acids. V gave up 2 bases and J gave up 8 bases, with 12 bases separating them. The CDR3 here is CATSRQGSKEKLFF. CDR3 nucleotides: TGTGCCACCAGCAGACAGGGCAGTAAAGAAAAACTGTTTTTT. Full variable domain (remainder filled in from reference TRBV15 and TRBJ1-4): DAMVIQNPRYQVTQFGKPVTLSCSQTLNHNVMYWYQQKSSQAPKLLFHYYDKDFNNEADTPDNFQSRRPNTSFCFLDIRSPGLGDTAMYLCATSRQGSKEKLFFGSGTQLSVL.

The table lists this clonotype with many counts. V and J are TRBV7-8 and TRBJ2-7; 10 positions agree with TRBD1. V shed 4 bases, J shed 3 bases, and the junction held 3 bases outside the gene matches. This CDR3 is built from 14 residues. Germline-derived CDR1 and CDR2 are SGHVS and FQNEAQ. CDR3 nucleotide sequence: TGTGCCAGCAGCTCCCGGGACAGGGGCTACGAGCAGTACTTC. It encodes CASSSRDRGYEQYF.

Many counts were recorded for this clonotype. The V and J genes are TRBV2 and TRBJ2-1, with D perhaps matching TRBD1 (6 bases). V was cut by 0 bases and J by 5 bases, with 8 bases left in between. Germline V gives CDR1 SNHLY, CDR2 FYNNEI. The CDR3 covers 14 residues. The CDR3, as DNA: TGTGCCAGCAGTGAAGCCGGGACAAACAATGAGCAGTTCTTC. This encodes CASSEAGTNNEQFF.

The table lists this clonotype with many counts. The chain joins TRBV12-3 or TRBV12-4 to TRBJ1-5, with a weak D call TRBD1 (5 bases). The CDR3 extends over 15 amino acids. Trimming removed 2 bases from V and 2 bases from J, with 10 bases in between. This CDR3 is CASSLRFRGNQPQHF. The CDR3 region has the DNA TGTGCCAGCAGTTTAAGATTCAGGGGCAATCAGCCCCAGCATTTT.

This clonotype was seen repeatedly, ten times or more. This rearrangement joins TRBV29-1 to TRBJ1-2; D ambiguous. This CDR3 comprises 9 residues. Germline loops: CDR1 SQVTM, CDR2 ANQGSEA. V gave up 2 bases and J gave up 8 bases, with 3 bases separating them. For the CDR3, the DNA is TGCAGCGTTGAACAGGGCTACACCTTC. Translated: CSVEQGYTF.

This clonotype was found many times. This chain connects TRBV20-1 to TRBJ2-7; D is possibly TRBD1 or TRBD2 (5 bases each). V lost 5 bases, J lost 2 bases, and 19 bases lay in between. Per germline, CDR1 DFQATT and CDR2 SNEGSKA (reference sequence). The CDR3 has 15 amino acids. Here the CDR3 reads CSASNPGPQPYEQYF. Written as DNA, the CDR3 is TGCAGTGCTTCAAACCCGGGACCACAGCCCTACGAGCAGTACTTC.

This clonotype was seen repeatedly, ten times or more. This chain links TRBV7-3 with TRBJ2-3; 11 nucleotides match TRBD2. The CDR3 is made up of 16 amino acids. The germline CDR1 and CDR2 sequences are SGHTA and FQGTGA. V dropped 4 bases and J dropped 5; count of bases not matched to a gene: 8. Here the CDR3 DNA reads TGTGCCAGCAGCTGGATTAGCGGGAGGGCAGGAGATACGCAGTATTTT. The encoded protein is CASSWISGRAGDTQYF.